The sample holds a few counts of the clone carrying this TCR beta chain. No antigen is known for it. Researchers took RNA transcripts and amplified the TCR beta CDR3 regions from them. First-round RT-PCR of the TCR CDR3 relied on the HTBI primer set. From the multiplex PCR reads, TCRdb called clonotypes with MiXCR, one entry per CDR3 protein. The sample includes roughly 280,000 distinct CDR3 sequences, approximately 23% of them seen just once. The sample originates from a study of T cells in Graves' hyperthyroidism and ophthalmopathy. Study-wide results and caveats: Blood held most thyroid clonotypes expanded above 0.001 frequency.

Diagnostic decisions used clinical symptoms, serum thyroxine and TRAb, thyroid ultrasound and orbital computed tomography. This CDR3 has 18 amino acids. Trimming removed 3 bases from V and 4 bases from J; junction bases left unmatched: 13. Material: blood. The genes are TRBV12-3 or TRBV12-4 and TRBJ1-4, with TRBD1 matching over 8 bases. This sequence was found in a young man with Graves' ophthalmopathy. The DNA for the CDR3 is TGTGCCAGCAGTTTTAGGTGGGCGGGGACAGGCCTTAATGAAAAACTGTTTTTT. It yields the protein CASSFRWAGTGLNEKLFF.